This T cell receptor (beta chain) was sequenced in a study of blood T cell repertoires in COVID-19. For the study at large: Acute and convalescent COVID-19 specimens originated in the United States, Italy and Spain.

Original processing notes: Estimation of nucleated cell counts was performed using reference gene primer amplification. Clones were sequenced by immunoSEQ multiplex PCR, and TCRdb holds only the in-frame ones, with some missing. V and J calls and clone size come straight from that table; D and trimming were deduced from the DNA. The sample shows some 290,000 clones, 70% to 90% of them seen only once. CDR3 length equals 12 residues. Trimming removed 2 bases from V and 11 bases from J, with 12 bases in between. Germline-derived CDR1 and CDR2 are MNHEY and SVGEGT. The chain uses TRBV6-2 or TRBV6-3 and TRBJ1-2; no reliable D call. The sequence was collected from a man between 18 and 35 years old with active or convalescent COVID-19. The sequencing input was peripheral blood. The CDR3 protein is CASSYERRSYTF. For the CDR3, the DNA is TGTGCCAGCAGTTACGAACGGCGGTCTTACACCTTC.